These 11 T cell receptor beta chains came from one sample sequenced in a study of blood T cell repertoires in COVID-19. The data were produced by immunoSEQ multiplex PCR, yet TCRdb's version contains in-frame clones alone and is incomplete. The repertoire consists of fewer than 200,000 clones, with over 60% occurring once and the leading ten covering about 28%. Sample: peripheral blood. All receptors come from a woman aged 70-85 years with acute or convalescent COVID-19.

This sequence joins TRBV10-3 and TRBJ2-6, with D maybe TRBD1 (5 bases). This CDR3 has 17 residues. Trimming pared 3 bases from V and 1 base from J, leaving 13 bases between. Germline V gene sequence: CDR1 ENHRY, CDR2 SYGVKD. CDR3 sequence reads: CAISDFKGESGANVLTF. In DNA form, the CDR3 reads TGTGCCATCAGTGACTTTAAAGGGGAATCTGGGGCCAACGTCCTGACTTTC.

The chain uses TRBV9 and TRBJ1-2; TRBD1 matches 7 bases. CDR1 SGDLS and CDR2 YYNGEE come from the germline V gene. The CDR3 has 14 residues. Losses at the gene ends were 3 bases for V and 7 bases for J; bases not matched to a gene: 9. The CDR3 sequence is CASSETGTVSGYTF. The CDR3 nucleotides read TGTGCCAGCAGCGAAACCGGGACAGTTTCTGGCTACACCTTC.

V gene TRBV21-1 combines with J gene TRBJ2-7; TRBD1, the table's D call, lacks a check against the DNA. TRBV21-1 is reported as a pseudogene. The length of the CDR3 is 20 residues. The CDR3 coding sequence is TGTGCCAGCAGCAAACGCGGGACAGGGTTTGATGCCGCCCTTGTTTACGAGCAGTACTTC. It is translated as CASSKRGTGFDAALVYEQYF.

This chain connects TRBV9 to TRBJ2-7; TRBD1 might be the D (5 bases). Germline CDR1 reads SGDLS; CDR2 reads YYNGEE. With 0 bases removed from V and 4 bases from J, the gap between germline ends came to 11 bases. The CDR3 spans 14 residues. The CDR3 DNA is TGTGCCAGCAGCGTAGAGGGGAAGGGGTACGAGCAGTACTTC. It specifies CASSVEGKGYEQYF.

The sample holds a few counts of this clone. The V gene is TRBV4-1, the J gene TRBJ2-7; possibly TRBD1 for D (8 bases). Germline-derived CDR1 and CDR2 are MGHRA and YSYEKL. The CDR3 sequence is 14 residues long. V shed 3 bases and J shed 7 bases, with 16 bases lying between them. The CDR3 protein is CASSHPGQGGEQYF. CDR3 DNA: TGCGCCAGCAGCCACCCCGGACAGGGAGGGGAGCAGTACTTC.

CDR3 nucleotides: TGTGCCAGCAGCTTGCCCAGCGGGAGATATGGAGATACGCAGTATTTT. This encodes CASSLPSGRYGDTQYF. The chain uses TRBV5-8 and TRBJ2-3, with 8 bases identical to TRBD2. V was clipped by 1 base and J by 5 bases; unmatched bases: 9. The V gene's germline CDR1 is SGHTS and CDR2 YDEGEE. The CDR3 contains 16 residues.

The rearrangement joins TRBV6-1 to TRBJ2-2; a possible D gene is TRBD2 (5 bases). V dropped 0 bases and J dropped 5 bases, with 19 bases sitting between them. CDR3 length equals 18 residues. The germline CDR1 and CDR2 sequences are MNHNS and SASEGT. CDR3: CASSEANARVPRTGELFF. The CDR3 coding sequence is TGTGCCAGCAGTGAAGCCAACGCGAGGGTCCCGAGAACCGGGGAGCTGTTTTTT.

The chain carries TRBV7-8 and TRBJ1-1; TRBD1 agrees at 7 bases. V lost 6 bases and J lost 1; bases outside the gene matches: 8. Germline CDR1 SGHVS, CDR2 FQNEAQ. The CDR3 spans 15 residues. CDR3 in amino acids: CASSFRTGSNTEAFF. The CDR3 DNA reads TGTGCCAGCAGTTTCAGGACAGGCTCGAACACTGAAGCTTTCTTT.

The J gene is TRBJ2-7, the V gene TRBV2, with 7 bases matching TRBD2. CDR1 and CDR2 from the germline V gene are SNHLY and FYNNEI. V was pared by 3 bases and J by 4 bases, with 12 bases of the junction left unmatched. The CDR3 extends over 16 amino acids. CDR3 sequence reads: CASSDWLGLDRYEQYF. The DNA for the CDR3 is TGTGCCAGCAGTGATTGGCTTGGACTAGATCGTTACGAGCAGTACTTC.

The chain carries TRBV4-1 and TRBJ2-3; TRBD2 aligns across 8 bases. The CDR3 has 15 amino acids. Germline V gene lookup returns CDR1 MGHRA and CDR2 YSYEKL. V lost 0 bases, J lost 6 bases, and 5 bases stayed unmatched. The CDR3 loop is CASSQERGVIDTQYF. The CDR3 region has the DNA TGCGCCAGCAGCCAAGAGCGGGGGGTGATCGATACGCAGTATTTT.

About this clone: The identical CDR3 is also encoded by other nucleotide sequences in the sample. The chain couples TRBV24-1 to TRBJ1-5; a possible D gene is TRBD1 (6 bases). The ends were cut back, 3 bases at V and 9 bases at J, with 8 bases in the middle. The CDR3 has 12 amino acids. Germline V lookup: CDR1 KGHDR, CDR2 SFDVKD. In nucleotides, the CDR3 is TGTGCCACCAGTGATGAAGGGGGGCCCCAGCATTTT. Translated, it gives CATSDEGGPQHF.